The next 5 T cell receptor beta chains were all read from a single sample in a study of blood T cell repertoires in COVID-19 (dated by TCRdb to the early 2020s). Libraries were constructed by the immunoSEQ multiplex PCR assay. The clones in this table, taken by TCRdb from immuneACCESS, are in-frame only. Not every clone is retained; where verified, under half of the shortfall comes from an unresolved V gene, and the cause of the rest is unknown. The sample table contains more than 450,000 clones; only one count was recorded for about nine tenths of them. Roughly 0.72% of the sample is in the top ten clones. The sample consisted of PBMCs or T cells enriched from blood (not recorded which). The receptors stem from a woman between 18 and 29 years old who had recovered from COVID-19.

This chain links TRBV28 with TRBJ2-7; TRBD1 aligns across 7 bases. Per germline, CDR1 MDHEN and CDR2 SYDVKM. The CDR3 sequence is 14 residues long. V trimming: 2 bases; J trimming: 4 bases; junction bases outside the gene matches: 5. Here the CDR3 DNA reads TGTGCCAGCAGTTTAATGGGACAGCTATACGAGCAGTACTTC. Protein: CASSLMGQLYEQYF.

The chain uses TRBV5-1 and TRBJ1-1, with D perhaps matching TRBD1 (5 bases). The CDR3 has 15 residues. Germline-derived CDR1 and CDR2 are SGHRS and YFSETQ. V lost 3 bases to trimming and J lost 4 bases, with 16 bases between them. The CDR3 here is CASSWGVSRGTEAFF. DNA of the CDR3: TGCGCCAGCAGCTGGGGTGTGAGTAGGGGCACTGAAGCTTTCTTT.

The sample holds a few counts of this clone. The chain uses TRBV3-1 (or the pseudogene TRBV3-2) and TRBJ2-5; 12 positions agree with TRBD2. The germline V gene has CDR1 LGHDT and CDR2 YNNKEL (reference sequence). This CDR3 is built from 15 residues. J was trimmed by 2 bases and V by 8 bases; bases with no gene match: 6. The CDR3 is CASARLAGAQETQYF. CDR3 coding DNA: TGTGCCAGCGCAAGACTAGCGGGGGCACAAGAGACCCAGTACTTC.

The chain carries TRBV30 and TRBJ2-7; unclear D gene. Germline V gene lookup returns CDR1 GTSNPN and CDR2 SVGIG (reference sequence). V gave up 5 bases and J gave up 3 bases, with 17 bases separating them. The CDR3 sequence is 14 residues long. CDR3 residues: CAWGIGLRFYEQYF. CDR3 DNA sequence: TGTGCCTGGGGGATAGGCTTGAGGTTCTACGAGCAGTACTTC.

This clone was detected a few times. V and J are TRBV19 and TRBJ1-3; tentative D call: TRBD1 (6 bases). The CDR3 is made up of 15 amino acids. V was trimmed by 5 bases and J by 6 bases, leaving 17 bases between them. In germline, CDR1 is LNHDA, CDR2 SQIVND (reference sequence). CDR3 amino acids: CASSAETGSTNTIYF. In DNA, the CDR3 is TGTGCCAGTAGTGCCGAAACAGGGTCCACAAACACCATATATTTT.